The present T cell receptor beta chain was sequenced within a study of type 1 and type 2 diabetes patients (dated by TCRdb to 2016 to 2017). In the study overall: Recruited in China, the cohort was made up of some ten type 1 diabetes patients, a few type 2 diabetes patients and roughly 6 nondiabetic controls. Across the study, CD4+ and CD8+ T cells were positively selected from PBMCs by means of CD4 or CD8 MicroBeads on MACS columns. Altogether, approximately 20 million paired-end reads were produced across the whole study. TCRbeta repertoires were profiled by high-throughput sequencing in the study to compare type 1 diabetes, type 2 diabetes and nondiabetic individuals. For the type 1 diabetes patients, the type 2 diabetes patients acted as a disease comparison group. When roughly 20-cycle amplification was compared with 25-cycle amplification, V gene usage looked similar, suggesting that primer efficiencies were similar and PCR bias was random. TCRbeta libraries were sequenced paired-end on Illumina HiSeq 2000 or MiSeq instruments. The research as a whole found: V and J gene usage patterns of type 2 diabetes and control samples were highly correlated, averaging approximately 0.97 between samples. Study groups were not matched for age and gender, which possibly biased interpretation. Only a limited number of T2D and control samples were sequenced, so some T1D-only HECs might also appear in more T2D or control samples. Only a few highly-expanded CD4+ clones (median one) were found in type 2 diabetes patients, and these clones made up a median about 3.7% of reads. In both CD4+ and CD8+ T cells, type 2 diabetes repertoires were highly diverse, with diversity significantly greater than that of type 1 diabetes repertoires.

The junction shows trimming of 6 bases on V and 2 bases on J, and the gene matches do not reach 2 bases of it. From cysteine to phenylalanine, the CDR3 is 13 amino acids long. The only DNA kept is the CDR3, 39 bases in frame from the first base. CDR1 is given as SGHTA and CDR2 as FQGNSA, both from the germline V gene. The sequencer listed for this sample is Illumina MiSeq. For TCRbeta CDR3 amplification, the template was genomic DNA taken from the sorted T cell subsets. The TCRbeta CDR3 region was amplified by multiplex PCR using 30 forward and 13 reverse primers. PCR products were purified with AMPure XP beads, after which indices and adaptors were added in a second approximately 25-cycle PCR. Before sequencing, libraries were gel-purified with the QIAquick Gel Extraction Kit. In the source study's methods: Paired-end reads were merged using FLASH and were aligned with IgBLAST to IMGT V, D and J germline references. Reads with less than 70% alignment identity to germline references were removed, leaving around 11,000,000 reads across the study. IMGT definitions were followed to assign CDR3 boundaries, reading frame and productivity. Highly-expanded clones were defined as clones at or above 1% of reads, and diversity was measured by normalized Shannon entropy. Unpaired two-tailed t-tests were used to test for differences in Shannon entropy between groups. TCRdb took the public reads, trimmed them with fastp at Q25, ran MiXCR for clone calling and kept in-frame beta chains. Identical CDR3 proteins give one entry, which carries the most common genes and DNA. These V and J calls derive from TCRdb rather than the authors' analysis. This sample has 280,000 or so distinct CDR3 sequences in its table, and more than 45% of those were observed once. The ten largest clonotypes hold approximately 14% of the sample.

In regard to this clonotype: Its cognate antigen has yet to be identified. No much larger clone is present one base from it, and per-base qualities are unavailable.

Every diabetic patient fulfilled standard classification criteria for type 1 or type 2 diabetes, and glucose and C-peptide were evaluated using WHO-recommended methods. Donors with other autoimmune diseases or infections within the previous four weeks were excluded. From each participant, about 10 milliliters of peripheral blood were collected. LymphoPrep density separation was used to isolate PBMCs. The clonotype was recovered from a man aged 18 to 29 with type 2 diabetes. This sequence uses TRBV7-2 and TRBJ2-5, with TRBD1 identical over 8 junction bases. What was sequenced was peripheral blood mononuclear cells (PBMCs). CDR3 reads: CASRRQGQETQYF. The DNA reads as follows: TGTGCCAGCAGAAGACAGGGGCAAGAGACCCAGTACTTC. The CDR3, completed at both ends by the reference TRBV7-2 and TRBJ2-5 genes, gives the full variable domain GAGVSQSPSNKVTEKGKDVELRCDPISGHTALYWYRQSLGQGLEFLIYFQGNSAPDKSGLPSDRFSAERTGGSVSTLTIQRTQQEDSAVYLCASRRQGQETQYFGPGTRLLVL.